This passage covers 17 T cell receptor beta chains from one sample sequenced in a study of human T cells and chemical hapten exposure. TCRdb recomputed calls from the RACE reads with MiXCR, one row per CDR3 protein. The sample yields roughly 380,000 distinct CDR3 sequences, about 4.8% seen once. Time point noted: patch test 1, 2 weeks after DPC sensitization. Treatment in this sample: therapeutic diphenylcyclopropenone sensitization with weekly scalp DPC. Source: whole blood, taken in connection with sensitization to the hapten diphenylcyclopropenone (DPC). These TCRs come from a woman between 50 and 59 years old with alopecia areata. Some clones in this sample may be carry-over from other donors' samples.

Concerning this clonotype: Just one base apart from a much larger clone, this may be a read error. The V call is TRBV12-3 or TRBV12-4, the J call TRBJ1-1, with no clear D. The CDR3 extends over 15 amino acids. The CDR3 nucleotides are TGTGCCAGCAGCCACCCCCTCGAGTTGAACTCTGAAGCTTTCTTT. It encodes CASSHPLELNSEAFF.

For the CDR3, the DNA is TGCAGCCTCGAAGACAGTACAGATACGCAGTATTTT. It encodes CSLEDSTDTQYF. This chain connects TRBV20-1 to TRBJ2-3; D might be TRBD1 (5 bases). This CDR3 region has 12 residues. The germline gives CDR1 DFQATT, CDR2 SNEGSKA (reference sequence).

This clonotype came up many times. The gene calls are TRBV3-1 and TRBJ2-2; 11 bases match TRBD2. The germline V gene has CDR1 LGHDT and CDR2 YNNKEL (reference sequence). The CDR3 is 15 amino acids. V lost 3 bases, J lost 4 bases, and 1 base stayed unmatched. CDR3 sequence reads: CASSQTSGATGELFF. CDR3 bases: TGTGCCAGCAGCCAGACTAGCGGGGCCACCGGGGAGCTGTTTTTT.

This clonotype was counted many times. CDR3 nucleotides: TGTGCCACCAGCAGGGGATCAGGGTCCAATCAGCCCCAGCATTTT. Translation: CATSRGSGSNQPQHF. The chain is built from TRBV15 and TRBJ1-5, with D perhaps TRBD1 (5 bases). The germline V and J ends were trimmed by 3 bases and 3 bases, with 12 bases remaining between them. The V gene's germline CDR1 is LNHNV and CDR2 YYDKDF (reference sequence). The CDR3 is 15 residues long.

The chain is built from TRBV29-1 and TRBJ2-3; 7 bases align to TRBD2. J was trimmed by 4 bases and V by 8 bases; bases with no gene match: 15. CDR1 SQVTM and CDR2 ANQGSEA come from the germline V gene. CDR3 length equals 15 residues. The CDR3 region has the DNA TGCAGCATCTCGAGCGGGGCTACTTATCCAGATACGCAGTATTTT. Protein product: CSISSGATYPDTQYF.

This clonotype was seen ten or more times. The rearrangement uses TRBV28 and TRBJ2-5; D may be TRBD1 or TRBD2 (5 bases each). The CDR3 extends over 11 amino acids. V was trimmed by 11 bases and J by 6 bases, leaving 13 bases between them. The germline CDR1 and CDR2 sequences are MDHEN and SYDVKM. In DNA, the CDR3 is TGTGCCTGGGGACCGGACCAGACCCAGTACTTC. It encodes CAWGPDQTQYF.

This clonotype was recorded many times. This CDR3 reads CASSLGLPDTQYF. The CDR3 region has the DNA TGTGCCAGCAGCTTAGGTCTGCCAGATACGCAGTATTTT. The chain has TRBV11-2 and TRBJ2-3; the D is unclear. Germline values: CDR1 SGHAT, CDR2 FQNNGV. The germline V and J ends were trimmed by 1 base and 4 bases, with 6 bases remaining between them. The length of the CDR3 is 13 residues.

This clonotype has at least ten counts. V is TRBV7-9 and J is TRBJ1-1; D possibly corresponds to TRBD1 (6 bases). This CDR3 is 12 amino acids long. Deletions cut 1 base from V and 11 bases from J, with 11 bases between. Looked up from germline, CDR1 is SEHNR and CDR2 is FQNEAQ (reference sequence). The CDR3 DNA reads as TGTGCCAGCAGCTTAGGACAGGCGGTGGCTTTCTTT. Its translation is CASSLGQAVAFF.

This clonotype was detected only a few times. The rearrangement links TRBV4-3 to TRBJ2-3, with D unclear. Trimming took 0 bases from V and 0 from J, leaving 10 bases between them. The CDR3 covers 16 residues. CDR1 is LGHNA, CDR2 YSLEER, per germline. The CDR3 nucleotides are TGCGCCAGCAGCCAAGACCCGGCGAGTAGCACAGATACGCAGTATTTT. It is translated as CASSQDPASSTDTQYF.

This clonotype was counted between two and nine times. This chain joins TRBV5-1 and TRBJ2-3; tentative D call: TRBD1 (6 bases). The V end was cut by 4 bases, the J end by 4 bases, with 13 bases between. CDR3 length equals 14 residues. Germline-derived CDR1 and CDR2 are SGHRS and YFSETQ. This chain's CDR3 is CASSTQGPADTQYF. The CDR3, as DNA: TGCGCCAGCAGCACCCAGGGGCCCGCAGATACGCAGTATTTT.

CDR3 loop: CASSSLGQGFAEQYF. The CDR3 region has the DNA TGTGCCAGCTCTTCTCTGGGACAGGGTTTCGCCGAGCAGTACTTC. The rearrangement links TRBV6-5 to TRBJ2-7; 9 bases match TRBD1. This CDR3 is 15 amino acids long. Germline V CDR1 and CDR2: MNHEY, SVGAGI. The V gene end was trimmed by 8 bases and the J gene end by 6 bases; junction bases not matched to a gene: 14.

This chain connects TRBV5-1 to TRBJ2-7, with D perhaps TRBD2 (6 bases). This CDR3 comprises 13 residues. CDR1 and CDR2 from the germline V gene are SGHRS and YFSETQ. V was shortened by 4 bases and J by 7 bases, with 15 bases between the two germline ends. The CDR3 loop reads CASSRGGAEEQYF. CDR3 DNA sequence: TGCGCCAGCAGCCGAGGCGGGGCGGAAGAGCAGTACTTC.

The table lists this clonotype with many counts. The V call is TRBV7-2, the J call TRBJ1-6; 7 nucleotides line up with TRBD1. This CDR3 spans 16 amino acids. CDR1 and CDR2 from the germline V gene are SGHTA and FQGNSA. J was trimmed by 6 bases and V by 5 bases; bases with no gene match: 10. The CDR3 reads CASSGGQLVTNSPLHF. In DNA form, the CDR3 reads TGTGCCAGCAGCGGGGGACAGCTCGTGACTAATTCACCCCTCCACTTT.

The chain couples TRBV20-1 to TRBJ2-5, with 8 bases identical to TRBD1. The V gene end was trimmed by 5 bases and the J gene end by 5 bases; junction bases not matched to a gene: 7. The CDR3 totals 13 residues. Germline-derived CDR1 and CDR2 are DFQATT and SNEGSKA (reference sequence). In nucleotides, the CDR3 is TGCAGTGCTCCGGACAGGGTTCAGGAGACCCAGTACTTC. This gives the protein CSAPDRVQETQYF.

This clonotype was seen many times. This chain uses TRBV3-1 with TRBJ2-2; D uncertain. The length of the CDR3 is 14 residues. Between the trimmed V and J ends, which lost 6 bases and 3 bases, there was a span of 11 bases. CDR1 is LGHDT, CDR2 YNNKEL, per germline (reference sequence). In nucleotides, the CDR3 is TGTGCCAGCAGTAAGACAAGGGACACCGGGGAGCTGTTTTTT. Translating gives CASSKTRDTGELFF.

This clonotype appeared many times. The genes are TRBV18 and TRBJ2-7, with 9 positions matching TRBD1. CDR3 length: 15 residues. Germline lookup yields CDR1 KGHSH and CDR2 LQKENI. Trimming cost V 2 bases and J 6 bases; bases outside gene matches: 8. The CDR3 here is CASSPGSGQGREQYF. The CDR3 coding sequence is TGTGCCAGCTCACCAGGATCCGGACAGGGGCGCGAGCAGTACTTC.

This clonotype was detected ten times or more. The genes are TRBV13 and TRBJ1-1; no firm D call. This CDR3 has 12 residues. Trimming took off 3 bases at V and 6 bases at J, with 8 bases between the two ends. In germline, CDR1 is PRHDT, CDR2 FYEKMQ (reference sequence). The CDR3 DNA reads TGTGCCAGCAGCTTGGGTGTCTCTGAAGCTTTCTTT. This codes for CASSLGVSEAFF. The full variable domain, its missing parts supplied by reference TRBV13 and TRBJ1-1, is AAGVIQSPRHLIKEKRETATLKCYPIPRHDTVYWYQQGPGQDPQFLISFYEKMQSDKGSIPDRFSAQQFSDYHSELNMSSLELGDSALYFCASSLGVSEAFFGQGTRLTVV.